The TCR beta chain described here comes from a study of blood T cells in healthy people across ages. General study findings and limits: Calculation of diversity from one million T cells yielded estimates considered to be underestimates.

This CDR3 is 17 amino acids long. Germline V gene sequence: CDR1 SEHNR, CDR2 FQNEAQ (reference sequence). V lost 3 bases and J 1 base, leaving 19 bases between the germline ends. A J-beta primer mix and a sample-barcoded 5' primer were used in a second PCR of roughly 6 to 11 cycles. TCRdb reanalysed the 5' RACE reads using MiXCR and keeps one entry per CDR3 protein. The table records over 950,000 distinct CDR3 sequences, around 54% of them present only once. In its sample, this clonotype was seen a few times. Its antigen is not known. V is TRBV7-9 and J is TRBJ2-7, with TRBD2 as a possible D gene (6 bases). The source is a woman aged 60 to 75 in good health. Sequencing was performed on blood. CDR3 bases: TGTGCCAGCAGCTTCACGATCCCAGGGACTGAATCCTACGAGCAGTACTTC. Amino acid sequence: CASSFTIPGTESYEQYF.